The following is a T cell receptor (beta chain) sequence with its context. Then a second PCR, running roughly 7 to 11 cycles, was carried out with a sample-barcoded 5' primer and a J-beta primer mix. TCRdb reprocessed the 5' RACE reads with MiXCR, giving one entry per CDR3 protein. Counted here are roughly 1,500,000 distinct CDR3 sequences, around 42% occurring once; the ten biggest clones make up 6.5% to 10%. This entry is derived from a study of blood T cells in healthy people across ages. There were healthy Caucasian individuals from Russia, aged about 6 to 100, serving as donors. Per germline, CDR1 SGHRS and CDR2 YFSETQ. The CDR3 has 15 residues. V dropped 2 bases and J dropped 3; count of bases not matched to a gene: 7.

The chain has TRBV5-1 and TRBJ2-7; TRBD1 agrees at 8 bases. The TCR sequence derives from a woman younger than 35 in good health. The sequencing sample was made of blood. Written as DNA, the CDR3 is TGCGCCAGCAGCTTCTCCGACAGGGGAGTCTACGAGCAGTACTTC. Its protein is CASSFSDRGVYEQYF.